These T cell receptor beta chains were read from a single sample in a study of T cells in Graves' hyperthyroidism and ophthalmopathy. MiXCR, run by TCRdb on the multiplex PCR reads, gives a single entry per CDR3 protein. The sample records some 560,000 distinct CDR3 sequences, 14% being singletons. The sample was blood. Receptor source: a woman in her forties with Graves' hyperthyroidism. Each CDR3 is given with its conserved first and last residue. The order of the fields is J gene, clone size, V gene, D gene, CDR3 DNA, CDR3 protein. The D gene is left open where the match is weak. For some rows the clone size is stated as once, few or many, or as a class when expanded; others skip it.

J: TRBJ2-5
size: .
V: TRBV10-3
D: .
DNA: TGTGCCATCATGAACCCCCAAGAGACCCAGTACTTC
CDR3: CAIMNPQETQYF

J: TRBJ2-1
size: many
V: TRBV20-1
D: .
DNA: TGCAGTGCCGAGACCCCAGCCTACAATGAGCAGTTCTTC
CDR3: CSAETPAYNEQFF

J: TRBJ2-1
size: .
V: TRBV20-1
D: .
DNA: TGCAGTGCTACCAAGGACAGACAATACAATGAGCAGTTCTTC
CDR3: CSATKDRQYNEQFF

J: TRBJ2-3
size: many
V: TRBV29-1
D: TRBD2
DNA: TGCAGCGTTGCCACGGGACTAAGCACAGATACGCAGTATTTT
CDR3: CSVATGLSTDTQYF

J: TRBJ2-5
size: few
V: TRBV15
D: .
DNA: TGTGCCACCAGCAGAGGAGGGGAGTCGGAAGAGACCCAGTACTTC
CDR3: CATSRGGESEETQYF

J: TRBJ2-5
size: many
V: TRBV2
D: .
DNA: TGTGCCAGCAGTGACAGTCAAGAGACCCAGTACTTC
CDR3: CASSDSQETQYF

J: TRBJ2-7
size: many
V: TRBV28
D: .
DNA: TGTGCCAGCAGATCTGGACGAAAGTGGATGTACGAGCAGTACTTC
CDR3: CASRSGRKWMYEQYF

J: TRBJ1-1
size: many
V: TRBV16
D: TRBD1
DNA: TGTGCCAGCAGCCGGGGACAGGGATTAGGGACGAACACTGAAGCTTTCTTT
CDR3: CASSRGQGLGTNTEAFF

J: TRBJ1-5
size: few
V: TRBV15
D: .
DNA: TGTGCCACCAGCAGAGATTTTTTTGGGGATAGCAATCAGCCCCAGCATTTT
CDR3: CATSRDFFGDSNQPQHF

J: TRBJ2-7
size: many
V: TRBV20-1
D: .
DNA: TGCAGTGCTAGGGCAGGGGCGCCCAGCGAGCAGTACTTC
CDR3: CSARAGAPSEQYF

J: TRBJ1-2
size: .
V: TRBV2
D: TRBD1
DNA: TGTGCCAGCTTAGCCGGGACAGGGCGGCTCTATGGCTACACCTTC
CDR3: CASLAGTGRLYGYTF

J: TRBJ1-1
size: many
V: TRBV5-1
D: TRBD1
DNA: TGCGCCAGCAGCATCATAGACAGGGGAACTGAAGCTTTCTTT
CDR3: CASSIIDRGTEAFF

J: TRBJ2-7
size: .
V: TRBV12-3/TRBV12-4
D: .
DNA: TGTGCCAGCAGTTTCCAGAGACTGTCTGCCGAGCAGTACTTC
CDR3: CASSFQRLSAEQYF

J: TRBJ1-1
size: many
V: TRBV6-1
D: .
DNA: TGTGCCAGCAGCCAACGACCGAGTTTGATGAACACTGAAGCTTTCTTT
CDR3: CASSQRPSLMNTEAFF

J: TRBJ2-7
size: few
V: TRBV5-1
D: .
DNA: TGCGCCAGCAGCTTCGGGGACACCCCCTACGAGCAGTACTTC
CDR3: CASSFGDTPYEQYF

J: TRBJ1-1
size: many
V: TRBV6-1
D: TRBD1
DNA: TGTGCCAGCGGACAGGTTGTAGGTTCGGAAGCTTTCTTT
CDR3: CASGQVVGSEAFF

J: TRBJ2-5
size: many
V: TRBV18
D: .
DNA: TGTGCCAGCTCAAGAGTCCAGAGGGAGACCCAGTACTTC
CDR3: CASSRVQRETQYF

J: TRBJ2-7
size: few
V: TRBV27
D: TRBD1
DNA: TGTGCCAGCCGGCCAGGGGGCCCCTCCTACGAGCAGTACTTC
CDR3: CASRPGGPSYEQYF

J: TRBJ2-1
size: many
V: TRBV6-1
D: .
DNA: TGTGCCAGCAGTTTACAGTCCCACAATGAGCAGTTCTTC
CDR3: CASSLQSHNEQFF

J: TRBJ2-5
size: many
V: TRBV10-3
D: .
DNA: TGTGCCATCAGCACTATAGCGGACCAAGAGACCCAGTACTTC
CDR3: CAISTIADQETQYF

J: TRBJ2-7
size: few
V: TRBV20-1
D: TRBD2
DNA: TGCAGTGCTGATGGGGAGGGAACCTACGAGCAGTACTTC
CDR3: CSADGEGTYEQYF

J: TRBJ2-2
size: .
V: TRBV20-1
D: .
DNA: TGCAGTGCTAGAGATTACCAACGGAACACCGGGGAGCTGTTTTTT
CDR3: CSARDYQRNTGELFF

J: TRBJ2-5
size: many
V: TRBV28
D: TRBD1
DNA: TGTGCCAGCAGACGACAGGGTCCAGGGGAGACCCAGTACTTC
CDR3: CASRRQGPGETQYF

J: TRBJ2-1
size: few
V: TRBV19
D: .
DNA: TGTGCCTGCAGTAGACAGGTTTACAATGAGCAGTTCTTC
CDR3: CACSRQVYNEQFF

J: TRBJ2-5
size: .
V: TRBV5-6
D: .
DNA: TGTGCCAGCAGCTCGATTTTGGGGGGAGAAGAGACCCAGTACTTC
CDR3: CASSSILGGEETQYF

J: TRBJ2-1
size: .
V: TRBV5-1
D: .
DNA: TGCGCCAGCAGCCAGAGGGGAGATTACAATGAGCAGTTCTTC
CDR3: CASSQRGDYNEQFF

J: TRBJ1-1
size: many
V: TRBV3-1
D: .
DNA: TGTGCCAGCAGCCAAGTCGATGGCACTGAAGCTTTCTTT
CDR3: CASSQVDGTEAFF

J: TRBJ1-2
size: few
V: TRBV13
D: TRBD1
DNA: TGTGCCAGCAGCTTAGTTGTCAGGGACAGGGGTGACTATGGCTACACCTTC
CDR3: CASSLVVRDRGDYGYTF

J: TRBJ2-7
size: many
V: TRBV10-3
D: .
DNA: TGTGCCATCAGAGACAGATCCTACGAGCAGTACTTC
CDR3: CAIRDRSYEQYF

J: TRBJ2-6
size: few
V: TRBV5-6
D: .
DNA: TGTGCCAGCAGCTTGACAGTTACCTCTGGGGCCAACGTCCTGACTTTC
CDR3: CASSLTVTSGANVLTF

J: TRBJ2-6
size: .
V: TRBV7-9
D: .
DNA: TGTGCCAGCAGCTCGCAGGGGTCCAGCTCTGGGGCCAACGTCCTGACTTTC
CDR3: CASSSQGSSSGANVLTF

J: TRBJ2-1
size: .
V: TRBV7-2
D: .
DNA: TGTGCCAGCAGCTTAGAAGGCCTAGTGTGGCTCGAGCAGTTCTTC
CDR3: CASSLEGLVWLEQFF

J: TRBJ2-3
size: few
V: TRBV4-1
D: .
DNA: TGCGCCAGCAGCCAACCGGGAGTCAAAGCAGATACGCAGTATTTT
CDR3: CASSQPGVKADTQYF

J: TRBJ2-3
size: many
V: TRBV3-1
D: .
DNA: TGTGCCAGCAGCTCTCAAGGGACCCTAGGAGATACGCAGTATTTT
CDR3: CASSSQGTLGDTQYF

J: TRBJ2-5
size: few
V: TRBV9
D: TRBD2
DNA: TGTGCCAGCAGCGCCAGTGGGGGACTAGCGGGTGAGACCCAGTACTTC
CDR3: CASSASGGLAGETQYF

J: TRBJ2-2
size: few
V: TRBV14
D: .
DNA: TGTGCCAGCAGCAGGATAGGGACTACCGGGGAGCTGTTTTTT
CDR3: CASSRIGTTGELFF

J: TRBJ2-1
size: many
V: TRBV12-3/TRBV12-4
D: TRBD2
DNA: TGTGCCAGCAGAACCGGGACTAGCGGGAGCAATGAGCAGTTCTTC
CDR3: CASRTGTSGSNEQFF

J: TRBJ2-5
size: many
V: TRBV7-9
D: .
DNA: TGTGCCAGCAGCTTCGAACTTCAAGAGACCCAGTACTTC
CDR3: CASSFELQETQYF

J: TRBJ2-7
size: many
V: TRBV12-5
D: TRBD2
DNA: TGTGCTAGTGGCCAATCGGCGGGAGCTCTATTGGAGCAGTACTTC
CDR3: CASGQSAGALLEQYF

J: TRBJ1-5
size: .
V: TRBV5-5
D: .
DNA: TGTGCCAGCAGCTTTTCGGGGGCTGGAAATCAGCCCCAGCATTTT
CDR3: CASSFSGAGNQPQHF

J: TRBJ2-5
size: .
V: TRBV18
D: .
DNA: TGTGCCAGCTGTGTAACTGGGGGGGAGACCCAGTACTTC
CDR3: CASCVTGGETQYF

J: TRBJ2-3
size: many
V: TRBV7-9
D: .
DNA: TGTGCCAGCACCGGAGCAGATACGCAGTATTTT
CDR3: CASTGADTQYF

J: TRBJ1-1
size: .
V: TRBV7-9
D: TRBD1
DNA: TGTGCCAGCAGCTTTATCAGGGGGGGAGCTTTCTTT
CDR3: CASSFIRGGAFF

J: TRBJ2-2
size: few
V: TRBV20-1
D: TRBD2
DNA: TGCAGTGCTAGTCCAGCGGGAGGGCCGGACGGGGAGCTGTTTTTT
CDR3: CSASPAGGPDGELFF

J: TRBJ2-5
size: few
V: TRBV27
D: .
DNA: TGTGCCAGCAGTTTATCGTGGCCAGTAATTCAGACCCAGTACTTC
CDR3: CASSLSWPVIQTQYF

J: TRBJ2-1
size: .
V: TRBV18
D: TRBD2
DNA: TGTGCCAGCTCAGAGTCTAGCGGGGTCTACAATGAGCAGTTCTTC
CDR3: CASSESSGVYNEQFF

J: TRBJ1-1
size: many
V: TRBV28
D: .
DNA: TGTGCCAGCTATCGGTTCCAGGGGCCCTTGAACACTGAAGCTTTCTTT
CDR3: CASYRFQGPLNTEAFF

J: TRBJ1-1
size: many
V: TRBV6-5
D: .
DNA: TGTGCCAGCAGTTACCCCGGGGAGGGGGGAAGGACTGAAGCTTTCTTT
CDR3: CASSYPGEGGRTEAFF

J: TRBJ1-3
size: .
V: TRBV7-8
D: .
DNA: TGTGCCAGCAGCCTAAACACAGGGCGAGGAAACACCATATATTTT
CDR3: CASSLNTGRGNTIYF